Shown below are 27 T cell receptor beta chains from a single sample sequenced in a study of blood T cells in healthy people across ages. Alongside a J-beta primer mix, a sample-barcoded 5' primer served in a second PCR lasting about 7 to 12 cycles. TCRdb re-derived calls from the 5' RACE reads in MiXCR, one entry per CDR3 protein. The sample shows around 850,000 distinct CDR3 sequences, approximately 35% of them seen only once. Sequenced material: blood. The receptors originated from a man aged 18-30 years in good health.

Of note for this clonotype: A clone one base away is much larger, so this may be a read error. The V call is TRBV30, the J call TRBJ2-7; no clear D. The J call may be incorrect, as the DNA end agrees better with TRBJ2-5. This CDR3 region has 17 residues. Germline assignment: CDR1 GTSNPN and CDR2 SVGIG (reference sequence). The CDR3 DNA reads TGTGCCTGGAGGACAACCCCCTTAGAATCGAGCTATCAGACCCAGTACTTC. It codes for CAWRTTPLESSYQTQYF.

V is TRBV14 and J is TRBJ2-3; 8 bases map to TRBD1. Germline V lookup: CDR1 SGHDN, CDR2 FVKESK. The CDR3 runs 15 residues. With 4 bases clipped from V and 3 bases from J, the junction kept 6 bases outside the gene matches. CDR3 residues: CASSRSRGRTDTQYF. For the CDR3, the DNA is TGTGCCAGCAGCCGAAGCAGGGGGCGGACAGATACGCAGTATTTT.

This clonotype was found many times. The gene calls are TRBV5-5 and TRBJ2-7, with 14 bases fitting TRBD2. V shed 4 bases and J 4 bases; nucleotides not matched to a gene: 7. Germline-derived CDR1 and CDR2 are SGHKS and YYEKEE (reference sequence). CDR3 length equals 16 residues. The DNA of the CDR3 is TGTGCCAGCAGCCAACGACTAGCGGGGGGGGTGTACGAGCAGTACTTC. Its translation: CASSQRLAGGVYEQYF.

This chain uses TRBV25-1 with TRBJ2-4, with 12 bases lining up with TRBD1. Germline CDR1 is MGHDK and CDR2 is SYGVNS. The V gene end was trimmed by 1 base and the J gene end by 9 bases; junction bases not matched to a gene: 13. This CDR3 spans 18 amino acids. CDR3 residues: CASSEFPGQGARRSIQYF. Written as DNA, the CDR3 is TGTGCCAGCAGTGAATTCCCGGGACAGGGGGCCCGGAGGAGCATTCAGTACTTC.

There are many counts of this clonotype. CDR3 sequence reads: CASSVGLAGLNEQFF. CDR3 bases: TGTGCCAGCAGCGTAGGGCTAGCGGGTCTCAATGAGCAGTTCTTC. The chain has TRBV9 and TRBJ2-1, with 8 bases aligning to TRBD2. CDR3 size: 15 residues. The V gene end was trimmed by 0 bases and the J gene end by 6 bases; junction bases not matched to a gene: 5. CDR1 SGDLS and CDR2 YYNGEE come from the germline V gene.

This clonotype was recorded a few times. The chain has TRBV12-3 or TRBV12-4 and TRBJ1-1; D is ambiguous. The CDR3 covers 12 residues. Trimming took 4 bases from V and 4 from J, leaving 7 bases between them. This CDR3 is CASSYRLTEAFF. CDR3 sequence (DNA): TGTGCCAGCAGTTACAGACTCACTGAAGCTTTCTTT.

The CDR3 spells CASSLVRGPYGYTF. In DNA form, the CDR3 reads TGTGCCAGCAGTTTAGTAAGGGGGCCCTATGGCTACACCTTC. The J gene is TRBJ1-2, the V gene TRBV12-3 or TRBV12-4; 7 bases line up with TRBD1. The CDR3 length is 14 residues. The V gene end was trimmed by 1 base and the J gene end by 4 bases; junction bases not matched to a gene: 3.

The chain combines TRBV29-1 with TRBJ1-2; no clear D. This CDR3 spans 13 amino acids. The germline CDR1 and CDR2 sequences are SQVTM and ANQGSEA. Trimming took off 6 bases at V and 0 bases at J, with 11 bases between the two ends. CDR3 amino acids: CSVGQEANYGYTF. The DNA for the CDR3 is TGCAGCGTCGGGCAGGAAGCTAACTATGGCTACACCTTC.

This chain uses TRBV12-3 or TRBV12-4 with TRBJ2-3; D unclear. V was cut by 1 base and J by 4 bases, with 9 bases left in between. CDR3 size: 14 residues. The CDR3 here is CASSLGPGSDTQYF. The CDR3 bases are TGTGCCAGCAGTTTAGGGCCCGGGTCAGATACGCAGTATTTT.

Here the CDR3 reads CASSEVSGEAFF. The CDR3 bases are TGTGCCAGCAGTGAAGTTTCGGGTGAAGCTTTCTTT. The rearrangement uses TRBV6-1 and TRBJ1-1; no clear D gene. Germline values: CDR1 MNHNS, CDR2 SASEGT. Between the trimmed V and J ends, which lost 1 base and 7 bases, there was a span of 7 bases. CDR3 size: 12 residues.

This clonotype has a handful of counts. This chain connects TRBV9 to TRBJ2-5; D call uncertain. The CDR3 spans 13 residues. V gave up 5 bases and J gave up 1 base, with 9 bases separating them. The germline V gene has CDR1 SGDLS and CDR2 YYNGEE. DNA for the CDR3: TGTGCCAGCAGTACAGCGATCCAAGAGACCCAGTACTTC. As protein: CASSTAIQETQYF. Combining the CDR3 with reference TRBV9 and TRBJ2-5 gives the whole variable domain DSGVTQTPKHLITATGQRVTLRCSPRSGDLSVYWYQQSLDQGLQFLIQYYNGEERAKGNILERFSAQQFPDLHSELNLSSLELGDSALYFCASSTAIQETQYFGPGTRLLVL.

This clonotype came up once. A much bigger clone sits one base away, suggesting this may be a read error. CDR3 region: CASSSTFETQYF. The CDR3 DNA follows: TGCGCCAGCAGCTCGACATTCGAGACCCAGTACTTC. V usage is TRBV5-1 and J usage is TRBJ2-5; no firm D call. CDR1 is SGHRS, CDR2 YFSETQ, per germline. V gave up 3 bases and J gave up 5 bases, with 8 bases separating them. The CDR3 sequence is 12 residues long.

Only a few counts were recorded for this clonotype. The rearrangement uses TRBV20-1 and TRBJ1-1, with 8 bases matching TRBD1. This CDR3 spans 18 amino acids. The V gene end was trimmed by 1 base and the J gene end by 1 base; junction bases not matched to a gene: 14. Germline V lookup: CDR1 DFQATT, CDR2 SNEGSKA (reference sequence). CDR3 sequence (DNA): TGCAGTGCTAGAGGGGTGACGGACAGGGAGACACGGAACACTGAAGCTTTCTTT. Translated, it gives CSARGVTDRETRNTEAFF.

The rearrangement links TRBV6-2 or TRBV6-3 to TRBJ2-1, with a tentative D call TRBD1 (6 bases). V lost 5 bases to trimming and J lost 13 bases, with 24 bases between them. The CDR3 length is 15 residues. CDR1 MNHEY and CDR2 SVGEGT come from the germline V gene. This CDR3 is CASSSPTGFQETQFF. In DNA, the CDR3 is TGTGCCAGCAGTAGCCCGACAGGCTTCCAAGAGACCCAGTTCTTC.

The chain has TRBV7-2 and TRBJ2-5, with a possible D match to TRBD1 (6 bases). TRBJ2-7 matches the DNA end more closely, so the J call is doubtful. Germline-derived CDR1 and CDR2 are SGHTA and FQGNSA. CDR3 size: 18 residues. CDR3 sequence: CASSLDRVLRGDSYEQYF. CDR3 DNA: TGTGCCAGCAGCTTAGACAGGGTCCTACGGGGTGACTCCTACGAGCAGTACTTC.

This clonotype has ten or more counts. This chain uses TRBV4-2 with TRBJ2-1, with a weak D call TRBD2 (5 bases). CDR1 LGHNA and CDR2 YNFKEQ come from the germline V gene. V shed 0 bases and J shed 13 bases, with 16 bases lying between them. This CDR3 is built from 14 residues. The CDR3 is CASSQEKASSYQFF. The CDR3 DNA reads TGTGCCAGCAGCCAAGAAAAGGCTAGCTCCTATCAGTTCTTC.

In nucleotides, the CDR3 is TGCAGCGCTGCCGGGATTGCTTGGGGGAGGGTCGGTGAGCAGTTCTTC. As protein: CSAAGIAWGRVGEQFF. The chain recombines TRBV29-1 with TRBJ2-1; 7 nucleotides align to TRBD2. V shed 7 bases and J 9 bases; nucleotides not matched to a gene: 21. CDR1 and CDR2 from the germline V gene are SQVTM and ANQGSEA. This CDR3 region has 16 residues.

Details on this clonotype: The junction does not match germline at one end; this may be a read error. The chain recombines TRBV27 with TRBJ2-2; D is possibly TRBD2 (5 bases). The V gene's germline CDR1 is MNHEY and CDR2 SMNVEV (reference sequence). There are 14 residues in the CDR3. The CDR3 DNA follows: TGTGCCGGCAGTTCCCGGGGTTCCACCGGGGAGCTGTTTTTT. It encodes CAGSSRGSTGELFF.

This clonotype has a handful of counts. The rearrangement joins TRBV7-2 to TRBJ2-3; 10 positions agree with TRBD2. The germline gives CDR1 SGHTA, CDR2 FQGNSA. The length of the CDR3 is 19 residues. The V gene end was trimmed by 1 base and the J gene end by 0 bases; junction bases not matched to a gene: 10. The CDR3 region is CASSLVRLAGVTSTDTQYF. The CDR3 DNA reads TGTGCCAGCAGCTTAGTTCGGCTAGCGGGGGTCACTAGCACAGATACGCAGTATTTT.

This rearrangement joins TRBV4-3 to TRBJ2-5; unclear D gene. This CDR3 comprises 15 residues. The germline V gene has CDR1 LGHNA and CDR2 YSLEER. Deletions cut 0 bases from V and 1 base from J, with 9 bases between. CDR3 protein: CASSQDLNSQETQYF. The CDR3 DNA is TGCGCCAGCAGCCAAGATCTTAACAGCCAAGAGACCCAGTACTTC.

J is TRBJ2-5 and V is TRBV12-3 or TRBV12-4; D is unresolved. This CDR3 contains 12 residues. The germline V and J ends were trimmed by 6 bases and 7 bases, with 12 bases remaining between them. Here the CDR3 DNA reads TGTGCCAGCAGCCAAACAGCCGGGACCCAGTACTTC. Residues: CASSQTAGTQYF.

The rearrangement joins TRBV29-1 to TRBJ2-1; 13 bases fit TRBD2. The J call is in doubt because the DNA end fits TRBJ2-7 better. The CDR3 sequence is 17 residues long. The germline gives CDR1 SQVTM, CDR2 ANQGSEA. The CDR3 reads CSITGTSGDPSYNEQYF. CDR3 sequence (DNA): TGCAGCATCACCGGGACTAGCGGGGACCCCTCCTACAATGAGCAGTACTTC.

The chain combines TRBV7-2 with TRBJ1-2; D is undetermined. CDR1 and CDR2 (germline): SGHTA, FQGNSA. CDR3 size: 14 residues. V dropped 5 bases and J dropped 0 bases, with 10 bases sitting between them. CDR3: CASSPRRTNYGYTF. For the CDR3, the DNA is TGTGCCAGCAGCCCCAGACGGACTAACTATGGCTACACCTTC.

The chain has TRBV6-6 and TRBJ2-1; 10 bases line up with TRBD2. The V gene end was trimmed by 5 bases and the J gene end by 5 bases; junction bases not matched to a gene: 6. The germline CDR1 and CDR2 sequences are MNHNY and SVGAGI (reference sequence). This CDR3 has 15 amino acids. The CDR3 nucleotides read TGTGCCAGCAGTGTGACTAGCGGGTACAACAATGAGCAGTTCTTC. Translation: CASSVTSGYNNEQFF.

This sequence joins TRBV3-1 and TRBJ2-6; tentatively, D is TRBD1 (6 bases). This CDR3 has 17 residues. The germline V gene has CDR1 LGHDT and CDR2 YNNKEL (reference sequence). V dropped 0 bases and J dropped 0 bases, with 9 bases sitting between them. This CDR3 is CASSQDRGYSGANVLTF. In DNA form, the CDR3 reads TGTGCCAGCAGCCAAGATAGGGGGTACTCTGGGGCCAACGTCCTGACTTTC.

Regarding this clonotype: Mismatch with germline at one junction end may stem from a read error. CDR3 bases: TGTGCCAGCCGAAGCGTAGGGGGGGGACTCTCTGAGGCCAACGTCCTGACTTTC. Protein product: CASRSVGGGLSEANVLTF. The chain employs TRBV11-2 and TRBJ2-6, with D perhaps TRBD2 (7 bases). Looked up from germline, CDR1 is SGHAT and CDR2 is FQNNGV. The CDR3 sequence is 18 residues long.

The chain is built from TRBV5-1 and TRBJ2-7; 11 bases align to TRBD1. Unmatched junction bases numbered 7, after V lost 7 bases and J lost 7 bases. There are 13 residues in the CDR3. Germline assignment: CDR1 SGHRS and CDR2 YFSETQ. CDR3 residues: CASGTGGVDEQYF. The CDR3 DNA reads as TGCGCCAGCGGGACAGGGGGGGTGGATGAGCAGTACTTC. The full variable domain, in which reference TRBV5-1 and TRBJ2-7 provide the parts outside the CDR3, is KAGVTQTPRYLIKTRGQQVTLSCSPISGHRSVSWYQQTPGQGLQFLFEYFSETQRNKGNFPGRFSGRQFSNSRSEMNVSTLELGDSALYLCASGTGGVDEQYFGPGTRLTVT.